The 20 T cell receptor beta chains below were found in one sample sequenced in a study of control samples from healthy donors and cancer patients. Clones were sequenced by immunoSEQ multiplex PCR, and TCRdb holds only the in-frame ones, with some missing. The sample lists 150,000 or so clones; roughly 94% were seen once. The specimen sequenced was PBMCs. The source is a man in his fifties or sixties with colorectal cancer.

The chain has TRBV27 and TRBJ2-2; 9 bases align to TRBD1. CDR1 and CDR2 from the germline V gene are MNHEY and SMNVEV (reference sequence). Trimming at V came to 4 bases and at J to 8 bases, leaving 5 bases not matched to a gene. This CDR3 spans 14 amino acids. CDR3 sequence reads: CASSWGQGTGELFF. The DNA for the CDR3 is TGTGCCAGCAGTTGGGGACAGGGTACGGGGGAGCTGTTTTTT.

J is TRBJ1-1 and V is TRBV12-3 or TRBV12-4, with D unresolved. V was shortened by 4 bases and J by 5 bases, with 8 bases between the two germline ends. The CDR3 spans 12 residues. The CDR3 spells CASSSWGTEAFF. The CDR3 nucleotides are TGTGCCAGCAGTTCCTGGGGAACTGAAGCTTTCTTT.

V gene TRBV5-1 combines with J gene TRBJ2-1; D perhaps matches TRBD1 (5 bases). The germline gives CDR1 SGHRS, CDR2 YFSETQ. CDR3 size: 14 residues. The ends were cut back, 2 bases at V and 5 bases at J, with 11 bases in the middle. CDR3 amino acids: CASSFMTADNEQFF. CDR3 DNA: TGCGCCAGCAGCTTCATGACAGCCGACAATGAGCAGTTCTTC.

V and J are TRBV27 and TRBJ2-3, with 9 nucleotides matching TRBD2. Germline V gene sequence: CDR1 MNHEY, CDR2 SMNVEV (reference sequence). Trimming at V came to 5 bases and at J to 8 bases, leaving 11 bases not matched to a gene. The CDR3 runs 15 residues. CDR3 coding DNA: TGTGCCAGCAGTGGTCAGACTAGCGGAATTGGTACGCAGTATTTT. Protein sequence: CASSGQTSGIGTQYF.

DNA for the CDR3: TGTGCCAGCAGCGCAGACGGGGGGCTAGATACGCAGTATTTT. Translation gives CASSADGGLDTQYF. The V gene is TRBV9, the J gene TRBJ2-3, with D possibly TRBD2 on 7 matching bases. Trimming left V 3 bases short and J 5 bases short, with 13 bases between. The length of the CDR3 is 14 residues. Germline V gives CDR1 SGDLS, CDR2 YYNGEE. The whole variable domain, remainder taken from reference TRBV9 and TRBJ2-3, is DSGVTQTPKHLITATGQRVTLRCSPRSGDLSVYWYQQSLDQGLQFLIQYYNGEERAKGNILERFSAQQFPDLHSELNLSSLELGDSALYFCASSADGGLDTQYFGPGTRLTVL.

The chain links TRBV4-1 to TRBJ1-2; D uncertain. The CDR3 spans 13 residues. V shed 3 bases and J shed 8 bases, with 13 bases lying between them. CDR1 is MGHRA and CDR2 is YSYEKL in the germline V gene. The DNA of the CDR3 is TGCGCCAGCAGCCAGGGCCTTCTCGGAGGCTACACCTTC. This gives the protein CASSQGLLGGYTF.

The chain has TRBV19 and TRBJ1-5; the match to TRBD1 covers 9 bases. The ends lost 1 base at V and 5 bases at J; junction bases unmatched: 3. This CDR3 contains 15 residues. Germline values: CDR1 LNHDA, CDR2 SQIVND (reference sequence). CDR3 nucleotide sequence: TGTGCCAGTAGTATAGGACAGGGGGACGATCAGCCCCAGCATTTT. Residues: CASSIGQGDDQPQHF.

The CDR3 loop is CASSKRTSGGALNQETQYF. DNA for the CDR3: TGTGCCAGCAGCAAGCGGACTAGCGGGGGGGCATTAAACCAAGAGACCCAGTACTTC. The rearrangement links TRBV21-1 to TRBJ2-5; the table's TRBD2 call for D was not verified on the DNA. TRBV21-1 is a known pseudogene. The CDR3 length is 19 residues.

In this sample, this clone turned up once. In DNA, the CDR3 is TGTGCCAGCAGTTTAGTGTTCTCTGGGGCCAACGTCCTGACTTTC. Translated: CASSLVFSGANVLTF. V is TRBV27 and J is TRBJ2-6, with D uncertain. The CDR3 covers 15 residues. The germline V gene encodes CDR1 MNHEY and CDR2 SMNVEV (reference sequence). The V and J ends lost 2 bases and 0 bases respectively, with 5 bases between them.

This sequence joins TRBV5-1 and TRBJ2-5, with D tentatively TRBD1 (6 bases). V was clipped by 4 bases and J by 3 bases, with 16 bases between them. This CDR3 region has 15 residues. The germline V gene has CDR1 SGHRS and CDR2 YFSETQ. DNA of the CDR3: TGCGCCAGCAGCCTAGGCGGACAGAACGAAGAGACCCAGTACTTC. Its protein product is CASSLGGQNEETQYF.

This chain connects TRBV6-5 to TRBJ1-2; the match to TRBD1 covers 10 bases. Germline V gene data show CDR1 as MNHEY and CDR2 as SVGAGI. After removal of 7 bases from V and 8 bases from J, the junction contained 7 bases not matched to a gene. This CDR3 is 13 amino acids long. CDR3 coding DNA: TGTGCCAGCACCGCCGGGACAGGGGACGGCTACACCTTC. This sequence encodes CASTAGTGDGYTF.

This chain joins TRBV7-2 and TRBJ1-1; the D gene is possibly TRBD1 (5 bases). Between the trimmed V and J ends, which lost 1 base and 3 bases, there was a span of 15 bases. Germline V gives CDR1 SGHTA, CDR2 FQGNSA. This CDR3 spans 16 amino acids. The CDR3, as DNA: TGTGCCAGCAGCTTAGGACGGGGGACTCTGGACACTGAAGCTTTCTTT. Its translation: CASSLGRGTLDTEAFF.

The chain uses TRBV19 and TRBJ2-6; 9 nucleotides line up with TRBD2. Germline CDR1 and CDR2: LNHDA and SQIVND (reference sequence). Trimming took 6 bases from V and 0 from J; bases not matched to a gene: 9. The CDR3 extends over 18 amino acids. The CDR3 here is CASSLGLALYSGANVLTF. As DNA, the CDR3 is TGTGCCAGTAGCCTGGGACTAGCCCTATACTCTGGGGCCAACGTCCTGACTTTC.

The chain links TRBV19 to TRBJ2-6; no clear D. The V and J ends lost 7 bases and 0 bases respectively, with 7 bases between them. CDR1 and CDR2 (germline): LNHDA, SQIVND (reference sequence). This CDR3 has 14 residues. In nucleotides, the CDR3 is TGTGCCAGTAAACCGAACTCTGGGGCCAACGTCCTGACTTTC. It specifies CASKPNSGANVLTF. Full variable domain (outside the CDR3, taken from reference TRBV19 and TRBJ2-6): DGGITQSPKYLFRKEGQNVTLSCEQNLNHDAMYWYRQDPGQGLRLIYYSQIVNDFQKGDIAEGYSVSREKKESFPLTVTSAQKNPTAFYLCASKPNSGANVLTFGAGSRLTVL.

V gene TRBV11-2 combines with J gene TRBJ1-1, with D possibly TRBD1 on 5 matching bases. Germline-derived CDR1 and CDR2 are SGHAT and FQNNGV. V lost 1 base to trimming and J lost 0 bases, with 6 bases between them. CDR3 length: 14 residues. CDR3 amino acids: CASSLGQMNTEAFF. The CDR3 DNA is TGTGCCAGCAGCTTAGGACAGATGAACACTGAAGCTTTCTTT.

The CDR3 nucleotides read TGTGCCAGCAGAGGGACAGGGGACTACGAGCAGTACTTC. This translates into CASRGTGDYEQYF. The chain employs TRBV6-5 and TRBJ2-7, with 10 positions matching TRBD1. Germline loops: CDR1 MNHEY, CDR2 SVGAGI. The trim removed 6 bases at V and 3 bases at J, leaving 2 bases unmatched. CDR3 length equals 13 residues.

The chain couples TRBV9 to TRBJ1-1; 7 bases align to TRBD1. CDR1 SGDLS and CDR2 YYNGEE come from the germline V gene. There are 15 residues in the CDR3. J gave up 0 bases and V 4 bases, and 6 bases lay outside the gene matches. CDR3 sequence reads: CASSPQGQLNTEAFF. The DNA for the CDR3 is TGTGCCAGCAGCCCCCAGGGACAGCTGAACACTGAAGCTTTCTTT.

The V gene is TRBV20-1, the J gene TRBJ2-7, with 8 bases that match TRBD2. Per germline, CDR1 DFQATT and CDR2 SNEGSKA (reference sequence). The CDR3 sequence is 15 residues long. Losses at the gene ends were 3 bases for V and 4 bases for J; bases not matched to a gene: 11. CDR3 protein: CSASEGLGDLYEQYF. Here the CDR3 DNA reads TGCAGTGCTAGTGAGGGACTAGGGGACCTTTACGAGCAGTACTTC.

The rearrangement links TRBV10-2 to TRBJ1-1, with D possibly being TRBD1 (5 bases). V lost 4 bases and J lost 8, with 17 bases in between. CDR1 WSHSY and CDR2 SAAADI come from the germline V gene. This CDR3 region has 14 residues. This CDR3 reads CASSGQPALFEAFF. CDR3 nucleotide sequence: TGCGCCAGCAGTGGACAGCCAGCCTTATTCGAAGCTTTCTTT.

This clone was seen only once. The rearrangement joins TRBV5-1 to TRBJ2-7; D not certain. This CDR3 is 13 amino acids long. The V gene's germline CDR1 is SGHRS and CDR2 YFSETQ. Trimming removed 2 bases from V and 7 bases from J, with 13 bases in between. The CDR3 bases are TGCGCCAGCAGCTTACGAGGTGTAGGGGAGCAGTACTTC. Its translation: CASSLRGVGEQYF.